The clone carrying this T cell receptor beta chain was found a few times. Its antigen is as yet unknown. The data belong to a study of blood T cells in healthy people across ages. General study results and limits: With unsorted PBMCs, a conclusive comparison of naive versus antigen-experienced cells was not possible.

Researchers isolated at least 6.5 million PBMCs per sample. Alongside a J-beta primer mix, a sample-barcoded 5' primer served in a second PCR lasting about 7 to 11 cycles. Via MiXCR, TCRdb re-called the 5' RACE reads, giving one row per CDR3 protein. The table has about 580,000 distinct CDR3 sequences, around half seen once. The CDR3 is made up of 13 amino acids. Germline CDR1 is SQVTM and CDR2 is ANQGSEA. V was shortened by 5 bases and J by 6 bases, with 15 bases between the two germline ends. The TCR comes from a man at least 80 years old in good health. V is TRBV29-1 and J is TRBJ2-3, with D possibly TRBD2 on 5 matching bases. Source material: blood. CDR3 nucleotide sequence: TGCAGCGTTCGGAGGACGGAGGTGGATACGCAGTATTTT. Protein sequence: CSVRRTEVDTQYF.